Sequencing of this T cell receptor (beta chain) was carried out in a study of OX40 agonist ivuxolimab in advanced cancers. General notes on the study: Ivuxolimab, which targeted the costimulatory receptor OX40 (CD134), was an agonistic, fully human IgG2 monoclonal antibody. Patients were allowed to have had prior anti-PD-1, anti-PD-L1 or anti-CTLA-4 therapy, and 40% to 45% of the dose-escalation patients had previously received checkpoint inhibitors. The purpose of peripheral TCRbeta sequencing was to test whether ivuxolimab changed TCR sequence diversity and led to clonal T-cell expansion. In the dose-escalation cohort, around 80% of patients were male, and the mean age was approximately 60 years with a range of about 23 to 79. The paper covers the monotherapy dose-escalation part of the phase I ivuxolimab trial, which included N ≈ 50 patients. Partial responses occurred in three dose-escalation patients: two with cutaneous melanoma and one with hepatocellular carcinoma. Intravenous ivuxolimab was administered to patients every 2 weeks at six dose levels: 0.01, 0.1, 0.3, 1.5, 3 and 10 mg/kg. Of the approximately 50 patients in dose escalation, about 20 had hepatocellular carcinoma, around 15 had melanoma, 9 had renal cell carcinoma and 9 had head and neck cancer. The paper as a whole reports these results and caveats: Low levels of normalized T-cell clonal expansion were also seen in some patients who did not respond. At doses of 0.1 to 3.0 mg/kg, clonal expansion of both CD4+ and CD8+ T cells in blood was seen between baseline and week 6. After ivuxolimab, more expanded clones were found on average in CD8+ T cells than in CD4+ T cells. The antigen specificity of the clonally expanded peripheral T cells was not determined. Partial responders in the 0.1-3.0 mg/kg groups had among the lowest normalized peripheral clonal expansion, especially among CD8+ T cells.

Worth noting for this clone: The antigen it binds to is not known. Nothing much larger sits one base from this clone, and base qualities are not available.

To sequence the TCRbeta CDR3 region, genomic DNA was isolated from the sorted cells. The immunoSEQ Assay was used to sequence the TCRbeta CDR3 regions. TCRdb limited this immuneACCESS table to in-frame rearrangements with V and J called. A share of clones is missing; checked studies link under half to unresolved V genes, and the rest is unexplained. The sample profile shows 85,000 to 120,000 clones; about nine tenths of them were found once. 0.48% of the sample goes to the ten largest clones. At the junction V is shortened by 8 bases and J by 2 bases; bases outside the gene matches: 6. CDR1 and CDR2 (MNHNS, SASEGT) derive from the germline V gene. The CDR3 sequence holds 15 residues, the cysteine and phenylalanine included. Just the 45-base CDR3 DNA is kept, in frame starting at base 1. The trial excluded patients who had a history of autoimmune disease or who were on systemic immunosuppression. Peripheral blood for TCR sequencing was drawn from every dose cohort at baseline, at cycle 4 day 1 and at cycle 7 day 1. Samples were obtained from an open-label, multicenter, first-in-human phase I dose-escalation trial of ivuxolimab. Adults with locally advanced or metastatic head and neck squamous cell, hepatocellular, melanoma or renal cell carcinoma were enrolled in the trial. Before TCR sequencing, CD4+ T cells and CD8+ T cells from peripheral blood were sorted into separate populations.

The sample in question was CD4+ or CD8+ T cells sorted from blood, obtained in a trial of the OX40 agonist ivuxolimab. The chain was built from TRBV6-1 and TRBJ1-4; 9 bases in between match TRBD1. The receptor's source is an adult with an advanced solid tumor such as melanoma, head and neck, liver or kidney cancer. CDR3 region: CASLQGAQTNEKLFF. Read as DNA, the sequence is TGTGCCAGCCTACAGGGGGCCCAGACTAATGAAAAACTGTTTTTT.